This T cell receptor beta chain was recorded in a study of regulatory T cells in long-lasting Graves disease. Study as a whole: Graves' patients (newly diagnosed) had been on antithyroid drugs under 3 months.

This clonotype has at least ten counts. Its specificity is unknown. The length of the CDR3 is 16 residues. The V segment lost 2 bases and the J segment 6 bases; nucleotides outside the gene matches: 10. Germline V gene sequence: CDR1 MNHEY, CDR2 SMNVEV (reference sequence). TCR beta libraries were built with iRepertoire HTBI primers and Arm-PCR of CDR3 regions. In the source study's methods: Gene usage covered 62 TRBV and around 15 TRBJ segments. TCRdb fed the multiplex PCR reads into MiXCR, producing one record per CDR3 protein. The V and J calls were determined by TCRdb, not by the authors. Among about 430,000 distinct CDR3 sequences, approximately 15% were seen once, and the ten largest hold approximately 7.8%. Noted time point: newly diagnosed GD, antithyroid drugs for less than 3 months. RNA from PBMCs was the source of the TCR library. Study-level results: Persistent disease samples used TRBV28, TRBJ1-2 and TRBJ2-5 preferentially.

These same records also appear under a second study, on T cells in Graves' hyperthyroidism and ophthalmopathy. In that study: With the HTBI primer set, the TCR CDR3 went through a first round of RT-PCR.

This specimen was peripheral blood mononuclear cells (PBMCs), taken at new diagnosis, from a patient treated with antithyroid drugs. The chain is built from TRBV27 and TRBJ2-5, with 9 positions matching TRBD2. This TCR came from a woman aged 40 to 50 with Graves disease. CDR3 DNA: TGTGCCAGCAGTTTAGATGGTCTAGCGGGATTTAAGACCCAGTACTTC. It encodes CASSLDGLAGFKTQYF.